This T cell receptor beta chain comes out of a study of identical twins. With template switching, a universal primer site was added, and the cDNA carried unique molecular identifiers. TCRdb processed the 5' RACE reads anew with MiXCR; each CDR3 protein has one entry. There are about 660,000 distinct CDR3 sequences in the sample; about 9.4% occur only once, and 0.85% to 1% lies in the top ten. As concerns this clonotype: Likely a read error: the CDR3 ends without its conserved phenylalanine or tryptophan.

This CDR3 spans 14 amino acids. Trimming took off 3 bases at V and 7 bases at J, with 12 bases between the two ends. The data were also submitted as part of a second study, on yellow fever vaccine responses in identical twins.

This chain links TRBV12-3 or TRBV12-4 with TRBJ2-2, with D perhaps matching TRBD2 (6 bases). Sequenced sample: PBMCs. The source is a young woman in good health. The CDR3 nucleotides read TGTGCCAGCAGTTTTACAGCGGGCGGCGGGGAGCTGTTTCTT. Protein product: CASSFTAGGGELFL.